This TCR beta chain was sequenced in a study of identical twins. The CDR3 is made up of 14 amino acids. Deletions cut 7 bases from V and 0 bases from J, with 12 bases between. As concerns this clonotype: The antigen is undetermined.

TCRdb processed the 5' RACE reads anew with MiXCR; each CDR3 protein has one entry. The sample lists a few hundred thousand distinct CDR3 sequences, more than 9.5% occurring once. Study-level points and caveats: Analyses based on zero insertions could be partly confounded by invariant MAIT and iNKT cells.

The data also belong to a second study, concerning yellow fever vaccine responses in identical twins. That source notes: Reportedly, twins' vaccine T cell responses looked partly convergent and partly personalized.

The chain has TRBV12-3 or TRBV12-4 and TRBJ1-1; D call uncertain. The clonotype comes from a woman aged 18 to 35 in good health. Material: memory (CD45RO+) T cells sorted from blood. The CDR3 region is CASIPKGLNTEAFF. CDR3 nucleotide sequence: TGTGCCAGCATCCCGAAGGGCTTGAACACTGAAGCTTTCTTT.